This T cell receptor beta chain was obtained from a study of early T cells in non-severe SARS-CoV-2 infection. General study points: Matching against VDJdb likely underestimated virus-specific expansions, favoring anti-spike CD8.

Germline trimming cut 6 bases from V and 4 bases from J; bases unmatched to any gene: 12. The germline V gene has CDR1 WNHNN and CDR2 SYGVQD (reference sequence). The CDR3 runs 15 residues. Unique molecular identifiers (one per individual cDNA molecule) were attached. TCRdb redid the calling of the 5' RACE reads with MiXCR, one entry per CDR3 protein. The data contain under 70,000 distinct CDR3 sequences, 4.9% of them singletons. This clonotype was detected ten times or more. Its antigen remains unknown. Sequenced sample: whole blood. This clonotype originated in an adult who was a healthcare worker with PCR-confirmed SARS-CoV-2 infection or an uninfected control (not recorded which). V usage is TRBV10-1 and J usage is TRBJ2-7, with 7 bases aligning to TRBD2. The CDR3 region is CASSPGDYTPYEQYF. The CDR3 DNA reads TGCGCCAGCAGCCCGGGGGACTATACCCCATACGAGCAGTACTTC.